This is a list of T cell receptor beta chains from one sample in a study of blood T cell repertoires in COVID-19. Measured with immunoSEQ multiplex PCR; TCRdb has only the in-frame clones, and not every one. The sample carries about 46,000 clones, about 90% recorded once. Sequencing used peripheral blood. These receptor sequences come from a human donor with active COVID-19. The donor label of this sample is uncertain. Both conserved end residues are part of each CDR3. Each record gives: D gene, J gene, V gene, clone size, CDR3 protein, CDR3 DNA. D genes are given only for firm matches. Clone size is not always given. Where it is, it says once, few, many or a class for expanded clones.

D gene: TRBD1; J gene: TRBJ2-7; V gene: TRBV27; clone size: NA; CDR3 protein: CASSLRTGYEQYF; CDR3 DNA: TGTGCCAGCAGTTTAAGGACAGGCTACGAGCAGTACTTC
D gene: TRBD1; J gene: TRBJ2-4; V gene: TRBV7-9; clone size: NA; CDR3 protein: CASSLSARQGKNIQYF; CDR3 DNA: TGTGCCAGCAGCTTATCTGCGCGACAGGGAAAAAACATTCAGTACTTC
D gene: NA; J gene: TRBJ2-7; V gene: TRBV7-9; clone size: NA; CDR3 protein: CASSLGGRSSYEQYF; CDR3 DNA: TGTGCCAGCAGCTTAGGAGGGCGTAGTTCCTACGAGCAGTACTTC
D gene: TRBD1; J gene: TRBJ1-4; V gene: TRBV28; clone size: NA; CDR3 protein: CASSSDRVGELFF; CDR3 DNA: TGTGCCAGCAGCTCAGACAGGGTGGGCGAACTGTTTTTT
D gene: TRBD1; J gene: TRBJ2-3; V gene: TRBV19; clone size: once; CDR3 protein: CASSRTGGTDTQYF; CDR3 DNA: TGTGCCAGTAGTAGGACAGGGGGCACAGATACGCAGTATTTT
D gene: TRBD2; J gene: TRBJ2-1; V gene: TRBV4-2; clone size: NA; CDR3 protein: CASSQDTASGGNEQFF; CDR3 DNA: TGTGCCAGCAGCCAAGATACTGCTAGCGGGGGCAATGAGCAGTTCTTC
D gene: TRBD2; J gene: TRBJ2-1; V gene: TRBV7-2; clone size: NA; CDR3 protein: CASSSRGESVPHEQFF; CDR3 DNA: TGTGCCAGCAGCTCCCGGGGGGAGAGTGTCCCGCATGAGCAGTTCTTC
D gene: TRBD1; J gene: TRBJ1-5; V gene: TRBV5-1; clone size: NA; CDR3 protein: CASSPGQGNQPQHF; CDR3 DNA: TGCGCCAGCAGTCCGGGACAGGGAAATCAGCCCCAGCATTTT
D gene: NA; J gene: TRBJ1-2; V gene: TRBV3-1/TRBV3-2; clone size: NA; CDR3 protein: CASSQTTGPYGYTF; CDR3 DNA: TGTGCCAGCAGCCAAACAACAGGGCCTTATGGCTACACCTTC
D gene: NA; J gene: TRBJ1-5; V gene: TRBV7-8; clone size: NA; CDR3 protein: CASSLGQINQPQHF; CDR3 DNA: TGTGCCAGCAGCTTAGGGCAGATCAATCAGCCCCAGCATTTT
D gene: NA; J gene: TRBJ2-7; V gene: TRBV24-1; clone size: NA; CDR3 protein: CATSDRYEQYF; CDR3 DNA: TGTGCCACCAGTGACCGCTACGAGCAGTACTTC
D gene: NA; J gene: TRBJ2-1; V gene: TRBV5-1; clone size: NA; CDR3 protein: CASSSGTSGDEQFF; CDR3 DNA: TGCGCCAGCAGTTCCGGGACTTCGGGGGATGAGCAGTTCTTC
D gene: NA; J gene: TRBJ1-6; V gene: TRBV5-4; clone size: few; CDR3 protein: CASSLDRIGSPLHF; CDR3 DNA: TGTGCCAGCAGCTTGGACAGGATAGGGTCACCCCTCCACTTT
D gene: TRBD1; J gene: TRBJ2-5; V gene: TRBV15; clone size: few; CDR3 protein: CATVGTDQETQYF; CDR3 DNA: TGTGCCACCGTCGGGACAGACCAAGAGACCCAGTACTTC
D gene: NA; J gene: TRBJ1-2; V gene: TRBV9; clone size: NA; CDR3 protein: CASSVVGGNYGYTF; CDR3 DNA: TGTGCCAGCAGCGTAGTCGGGGGTAACTATGGCTACACCTTC
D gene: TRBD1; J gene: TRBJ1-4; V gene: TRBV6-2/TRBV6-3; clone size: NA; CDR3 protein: CASSRGQAEKLFF; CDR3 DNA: TGTGCCAGCAGTCGAGGACAGGCCGAAAAACTGTTTTTT
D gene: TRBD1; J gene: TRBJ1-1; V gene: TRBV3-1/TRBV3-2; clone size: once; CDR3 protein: CASSSNRGFTEAFF; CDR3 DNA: TGTGCCAGCAGCTCGAACAGGGGGTTCACTGAAGCTTTCTTT
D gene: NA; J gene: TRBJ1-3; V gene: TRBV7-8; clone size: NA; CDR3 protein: CASSLLAGAEGNTIYF; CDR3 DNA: TGTGCCAGCAGCTTACTGGCTGGGGCGGAGGGAAACACCATATATTTT
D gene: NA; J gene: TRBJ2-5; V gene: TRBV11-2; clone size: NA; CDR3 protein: CASSLSGGARRETQYF; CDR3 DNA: TGTGCCAGCAGCTTAAGTGGGGGGGCAAGAAGAGAGACCCAGTACTTC
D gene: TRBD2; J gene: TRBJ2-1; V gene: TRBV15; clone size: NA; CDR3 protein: CATSRLAGSGTYNEQFF; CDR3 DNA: TGTGCCACCAGCAGACTAGCGGGTAGCGGGACCTACAATGAGCAGTTCTTC
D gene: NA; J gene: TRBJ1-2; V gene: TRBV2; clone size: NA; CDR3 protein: CASRDPGHTYGYTF; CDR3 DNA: TGTGCCAGCAGGGACCCGGGACATACCTATGGCTACACCTTC
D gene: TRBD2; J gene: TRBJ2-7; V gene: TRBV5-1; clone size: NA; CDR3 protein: CASRAGRGSYEQYF; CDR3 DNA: TGCGCCAGCAGAGCCGGGAGGGGCTCCTACGAGCAGTACTTC
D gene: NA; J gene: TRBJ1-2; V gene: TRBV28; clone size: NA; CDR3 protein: CASSLADYGYTF; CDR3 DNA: TGTGCCAGCAGTTTGGCGGACTATGGCTACACCTTC
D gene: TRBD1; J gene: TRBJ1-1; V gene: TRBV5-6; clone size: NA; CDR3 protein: CASSFRQGFTEAFF; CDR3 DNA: TGTGCCAGCAGCTTCCGACAGGGGTTCACTGAAGCTTTCTTT
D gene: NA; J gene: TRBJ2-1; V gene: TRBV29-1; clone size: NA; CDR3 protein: CSAVTEVNEQFF; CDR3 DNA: TGCAGCGCTGTGACTGAAGTGAATGAGCAGTTCTTC
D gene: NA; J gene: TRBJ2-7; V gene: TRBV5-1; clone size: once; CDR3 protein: CASREGQGGEQYF; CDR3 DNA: TGCGCCAGCAGGGAGGGGCAGGGGGGCGAGCAGTACTTC
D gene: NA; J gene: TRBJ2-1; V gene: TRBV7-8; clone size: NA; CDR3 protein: CASSLGRRRGWNEQFF; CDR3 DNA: TGTGCCAGCAGCTTAGGACGGAGAAGGGGCTGGAATGAGCAGTTCTTC
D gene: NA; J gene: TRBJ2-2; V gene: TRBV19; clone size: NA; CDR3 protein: CASRALVRANTGELFF; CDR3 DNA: TGTGCCAGTAGAGCGCTCGTCAGAGCGAACACCGGGGAGCTGTTTTTT